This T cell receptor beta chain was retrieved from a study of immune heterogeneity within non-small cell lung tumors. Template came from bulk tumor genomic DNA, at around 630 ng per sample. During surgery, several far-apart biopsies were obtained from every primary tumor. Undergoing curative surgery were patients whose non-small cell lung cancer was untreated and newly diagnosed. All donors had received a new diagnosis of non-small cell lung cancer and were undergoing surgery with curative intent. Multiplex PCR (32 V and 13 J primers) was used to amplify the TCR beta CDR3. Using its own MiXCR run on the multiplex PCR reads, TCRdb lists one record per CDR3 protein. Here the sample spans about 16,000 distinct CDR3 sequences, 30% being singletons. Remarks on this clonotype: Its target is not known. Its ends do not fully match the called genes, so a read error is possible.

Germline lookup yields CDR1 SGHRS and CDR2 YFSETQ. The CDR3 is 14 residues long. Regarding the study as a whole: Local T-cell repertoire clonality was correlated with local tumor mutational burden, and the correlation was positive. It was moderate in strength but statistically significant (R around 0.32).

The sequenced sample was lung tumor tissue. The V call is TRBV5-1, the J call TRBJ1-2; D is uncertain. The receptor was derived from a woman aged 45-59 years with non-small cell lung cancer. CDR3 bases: TGCGCCAGCAGCCTGGGAAACAGTAGATATGGCTACGCCTTC. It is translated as CASSLGNSRYGYAF. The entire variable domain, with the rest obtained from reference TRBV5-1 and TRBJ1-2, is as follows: KAGVTQTPRYLIKTRGQQVTLSCSPISGHRSVSWYQQTPGQGLQFLFEYFSETQRNKGNFPGRFSGRQFSNSRSEMNVSTLELGDSALYLCASSLGNSRYGYAFGSGTRLTVV.